These 4 T cell receptor beta chains were all obtained from the same sample, sequenced in a study of T cell repertoires in cytomegalovirus infection. TCRdb called the reads again in MiXCR, with one record for every CDR3 protein. The profile shows tens of thousands of distinct CDR3 sequences, 3.5% to 4% of them singletons. The material sequenced was PBMCs. These receptors came from a human donor in good health (CMV status not recorded). Some clones in this sample may be carry-over from other donors' samples.

This clonotype was recorded at least ten times. The chain employs TRBV12-3 or TRBV12-4 and TRBJ2-1; maybe TRBD1 (5 bases). The CDR3 is made up of 14 amino acids. Trimming cost V 6 bases and J 7 bases, with 16 bases left between them. The CDR3 here is CASRSDQGANEQFF. CDR3 nucleotide sequence: TGTGCCAGCAGATCCGACCAAGGGGCGAATGAGCAGTTCTTC.

This clonotype was detected many times. V gene TRBV7-2 combines with J gene TRBJ1-5; D may be TRBD1 (6 bases). The CDR3 extends over 14 amino acids. CDR1 and CDR2 (germline): SGHTA, FQGNSA. V was clipped by 5 bases and J by 6 bases, with 14 bases between them. The chain's CDR3 is CASSLNRETQPQHF. DNA of the CDR3: TGTGCCAGCAGCCTCAACAGGGAGACTCAGCCCCAGCATTTT.

This clonotype was detected many times. The DNA of the CDR3 is TGTGCCAGCAGCTTAGGGGCGGCGAACACTGAAGCTTTCTTT. The encoded protein is CASSLGAANTEAFF. This chain uses TRBV7-2 with TRBJ1-1; D gene ambiguous. The CDR3 is 14 amino acids. The V gene lost 1 base and the J gene lost 1 base, with 7 bases spanning the gap. Germline loops: CDR1 SGHTA, CDR2 FQGNSA.

This clonotype was detected ten times or more. V and J are TRBV7-2 and TRBJ2-7; no definite D call. The CDR3 is 14 amino acids. Germline CDR1 is SGHTA and CDR2 is FQGNSA. The V end was cut by 3 bases, the J end by 2 bases, with 11 bases between. The CDR3: CASSLASGTYEQYF. The CDR3 bases are TGTGCCAGCAGCTTGGCCTCCGGAACCTACGAGCAGTACTTC.